Reported below is one T cell receptor (beta chain). Its antigen specificity is not known. Base quality data are lacking; no much larger clone is found one base away. The EasySep Human CD8+ T Cell Enrichment Kit was used on day 10 to isolate CD8+ T cells from every culture. The entry originates in a study of CD8 T cell repertoires and HIV-1 epitope variants (dated by TCRdb to between 2020 and 2021). Regarding the research as a whole: T cells were stimulated in separate culture wells with each of twenty-five peptides representing autologous and known Gag and Nef epitope variants. Among the control conditions were a peptide pool of CMV, EBV and flu, the Ebola AY9 epitope serving as a negative control, and a well with no peptide. The epitopes tested were three Gag epitope families plus Nef HW9 and YT9. Using the EasySep Human T Cell Enrichment Kit, T cells were enriched and then co-cultured with an equal number of autologous T cell-negative cells acting as antigen-presenting cells. Cultures ran for around ten days in IMDM with gentamicin, with half-media changes on days 3 and 7 adding IL-2, IL-7 and IL-15. An aliquot of 1M T cells was saved as an uncultured baseline condition, separate from the 75 to 100 T cell cultures. A total of around 85 T cell cultures were run, with each culture condition performed in triplicate except for one peptide, which was performed in duplicate.

The immunoSEQ platform was used to sequence TCR beta CDR3 regions at survey depth. The QIAamp DNA micro kit was used to extract genomic DNA from every cultured and uncultured CD8+ T cell population. Per the source publication's procedure: Samples with under 5,000 productive reads were excluded, and this exclusion removed about 7% of the roughly 80 HIV peptide-stimulated cultures. Sequences were trimmed to CDR3 by a MANAFEST web app, and nonproductive sequences, CDR3s under 5 amino acids, and sequences not starting with C or ending with F/W were removed. Clonotypes were classified as antigen-specific only if expansion was observed in at least 2 of 3 replicates versus the no-peptide control at FDR 0.01, only within one epitope family. In addition, a specific clonotype needed a frequency at least fivefold higher than in wells stimulated with peptides from other epitope families. Sourced from immuneACCESS, this table was stored by TCRdb with only in-frame sequences that have V and J called. A share of the clones is absent; for the studies checked, an unresolved V gene accounts for under half, and the remainder has no known explanation. V and J calls plus clone size are reproduced from that table; the DNA served to infer D and trimming. The sample data list approximately 5,000 clones, and approximately 71% of these were observed just once. Approximately 39% of the sample lies in the top ten.

Study-wide findings and limitations: Of the nine antigen-specific TCR beta clonotypes identified, five to seven appeared cross-reactive for autologous or known escape epitope variants. The assay could identify only TCR beta chains and pointed to proliferation in response to antigen, not to T cell function or cytokine profile. About 5 clonotypes recognized the Nef KF9 family and one clonotype recognized the HW9 family, while no responses to the TAALDMSHF plasma variant were seen.

The CDR3 contains 15 residues, cysteine and phenylalanine counted. Only the CDR3 part of the read is kept: 45 bases, read in frame from the first base. Based on the germline V gene (reference sequence), the CDR1 and CDR2 sequences are GTSNPN and SVGIG. The trim is 1 base for V and 4 bases for J, with a gap of 16 bases between the germline ends. The receptor was isolated from a male donor with HIV. Source material: cultured CD8+ T cells derived from PBMCs. This sequence uses TRBV30 and TRBJ1-2; TRBD1 is a weak D gene call, 5 bases matching. CDR3 loop: CAWSGRDAWTYGYTF. The DNA sequence reads TGTGCCTGGAGTGGACGGGACGCTTGGACCTATGGCTACACCTTC. Joined to the reference TRBV30 and TRBJ1-2 proteins, this CDR3 gives the full variable domain: SQTIHQWPATLVQPVGSPLSLECTVEGTSNPNLYWYRQAAGRGLQLLFYSVGIGQISSEVPQNLSASRPQDRQFILSSKKLLLSDSGFYLCAWSGRDAWTYGYTFGSGTRLTVV.